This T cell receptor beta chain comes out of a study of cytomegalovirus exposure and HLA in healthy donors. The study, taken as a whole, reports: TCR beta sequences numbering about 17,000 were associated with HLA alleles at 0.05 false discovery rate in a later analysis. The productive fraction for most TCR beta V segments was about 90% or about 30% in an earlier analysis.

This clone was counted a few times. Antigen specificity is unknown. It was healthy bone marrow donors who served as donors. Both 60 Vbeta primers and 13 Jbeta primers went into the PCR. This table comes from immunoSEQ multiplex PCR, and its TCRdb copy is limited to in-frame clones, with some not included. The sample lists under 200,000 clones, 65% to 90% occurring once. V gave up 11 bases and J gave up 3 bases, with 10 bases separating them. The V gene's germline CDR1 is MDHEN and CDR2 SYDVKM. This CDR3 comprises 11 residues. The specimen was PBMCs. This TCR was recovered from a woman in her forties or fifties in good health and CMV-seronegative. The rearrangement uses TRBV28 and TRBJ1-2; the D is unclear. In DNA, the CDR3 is TGTGCCTGCGGGAGGGACTATGGCTACACCTTC. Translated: CACGRDYGYTF.